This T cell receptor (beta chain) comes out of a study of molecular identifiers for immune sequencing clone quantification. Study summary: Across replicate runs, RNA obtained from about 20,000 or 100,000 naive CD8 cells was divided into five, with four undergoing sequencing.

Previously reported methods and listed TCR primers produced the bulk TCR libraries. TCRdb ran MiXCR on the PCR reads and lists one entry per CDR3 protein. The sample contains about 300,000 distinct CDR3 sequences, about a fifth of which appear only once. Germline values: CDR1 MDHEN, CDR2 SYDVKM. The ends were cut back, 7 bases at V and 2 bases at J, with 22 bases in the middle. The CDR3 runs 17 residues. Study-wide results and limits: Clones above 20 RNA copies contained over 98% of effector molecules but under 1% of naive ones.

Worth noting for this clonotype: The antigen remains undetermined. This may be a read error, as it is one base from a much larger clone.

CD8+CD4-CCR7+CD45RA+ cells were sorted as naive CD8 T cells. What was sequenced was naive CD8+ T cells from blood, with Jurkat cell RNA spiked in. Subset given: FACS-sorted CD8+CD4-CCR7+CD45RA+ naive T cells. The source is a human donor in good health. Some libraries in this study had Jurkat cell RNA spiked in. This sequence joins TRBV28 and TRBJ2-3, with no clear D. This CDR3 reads CASIPPPISSHTDTQYF. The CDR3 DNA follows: TGTGCCAGCATTCCCCCCCCGATTTCGTCCCACACAGATACGCAGTATTTT.